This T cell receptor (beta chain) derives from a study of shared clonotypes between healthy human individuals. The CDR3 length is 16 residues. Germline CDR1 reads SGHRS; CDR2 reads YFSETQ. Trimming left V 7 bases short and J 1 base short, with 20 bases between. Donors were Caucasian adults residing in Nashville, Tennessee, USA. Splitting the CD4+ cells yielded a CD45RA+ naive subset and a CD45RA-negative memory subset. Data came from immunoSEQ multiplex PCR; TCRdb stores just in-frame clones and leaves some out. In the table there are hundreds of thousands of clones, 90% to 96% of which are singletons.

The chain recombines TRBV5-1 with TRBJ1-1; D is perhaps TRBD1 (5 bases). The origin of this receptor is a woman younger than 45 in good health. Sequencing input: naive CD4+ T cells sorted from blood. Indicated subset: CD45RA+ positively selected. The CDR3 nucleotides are TGCGCCAGCGGCCGACAGACAACACTGAGGAACACTGAAGCTTTCTTT. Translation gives CASGRQTTLRNTEAFF. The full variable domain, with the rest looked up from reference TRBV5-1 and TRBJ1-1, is KAGVTQTPRYLIKTRGQQVTLSCSPISGHRSVSWYQQTPGQGLQFLFEYFSETQRNKGNFPGRFSGRQFSNSRSEMNVSTLELGDSALYLCASGRQTTLRNTEAFFGQGTRLTVV.